These 3 T cell receptor beta chains share one sample of origin, sequenced in a study of PD-1 blockade in classical Hodgkin lymphoma. TCRdb's table, derived via immunoSEQ multiplex PCR, lists solely in-frame clones and lacks some. This table holds about 30,000 clones, around 80% found once. Documented time point: cycle 4 day 1 (C4D1), after 6 weeks of nivolumab. Every patient experienced relapse after autologous stem cell transplantation, and brentuximab vedotin exposure varied. This material consisted of peripheral blood mononuclear cells (PBMCs), taken before the fourth cycle of nivolumab. Receptor source: a human donor with classical Hodgkin lymphoma.

The J gene is TRBJ2-3, the V gene TRBV7-9; no definite D call. V shed 4 bases and J shed 0 bases, with 11 bases lying between them. CDR1 and CDR2 (germline): SEHNR, FQNEAQ (reference sequence). The CDR3 length is 15 residues. CDR3 nucleotide sequence: TGTGCCAGCAGCTGGACCTTGGGTAGCACAGATACGCAGTATTTT. Translating gives CASSWTLGSTDTQYF.

The chain has TRBV5-4 and TRBJ2-3; TRBD2 aligns across 7 bases. V gave up 2 bases and J gave up 2 bases; unmatched junction bases: 2. The germline CDR1 and CDR2 sequences are SGHNT and YYREEE (reference sequence). The CDR3 sequence is 14 residues long. CDR3 bases: TGTGCCAGCAGCTTAGCGGGGTTCACAGATACGCAGTATTTT. Residues: CASSLAGFTDTQYF.

In its sample, this clone was seen once. The chain uses TRBV29-1 and TRBJ1-1, with D tentatively TRBD1 (5 bases). V lost 3 bases and J 5 bases, leaving 13 bases between the germline ends. The germline V gene encodes CDR1 SQVTM and CDR2 ANQGSEA. This CDR3 has 13 amino acids. CDR3 coding DNA: TGCAGCGTTGAGACCTCGCGGGGGACTGAAGCTTTCTTT. This encodes CSVETSRGTEAFF.